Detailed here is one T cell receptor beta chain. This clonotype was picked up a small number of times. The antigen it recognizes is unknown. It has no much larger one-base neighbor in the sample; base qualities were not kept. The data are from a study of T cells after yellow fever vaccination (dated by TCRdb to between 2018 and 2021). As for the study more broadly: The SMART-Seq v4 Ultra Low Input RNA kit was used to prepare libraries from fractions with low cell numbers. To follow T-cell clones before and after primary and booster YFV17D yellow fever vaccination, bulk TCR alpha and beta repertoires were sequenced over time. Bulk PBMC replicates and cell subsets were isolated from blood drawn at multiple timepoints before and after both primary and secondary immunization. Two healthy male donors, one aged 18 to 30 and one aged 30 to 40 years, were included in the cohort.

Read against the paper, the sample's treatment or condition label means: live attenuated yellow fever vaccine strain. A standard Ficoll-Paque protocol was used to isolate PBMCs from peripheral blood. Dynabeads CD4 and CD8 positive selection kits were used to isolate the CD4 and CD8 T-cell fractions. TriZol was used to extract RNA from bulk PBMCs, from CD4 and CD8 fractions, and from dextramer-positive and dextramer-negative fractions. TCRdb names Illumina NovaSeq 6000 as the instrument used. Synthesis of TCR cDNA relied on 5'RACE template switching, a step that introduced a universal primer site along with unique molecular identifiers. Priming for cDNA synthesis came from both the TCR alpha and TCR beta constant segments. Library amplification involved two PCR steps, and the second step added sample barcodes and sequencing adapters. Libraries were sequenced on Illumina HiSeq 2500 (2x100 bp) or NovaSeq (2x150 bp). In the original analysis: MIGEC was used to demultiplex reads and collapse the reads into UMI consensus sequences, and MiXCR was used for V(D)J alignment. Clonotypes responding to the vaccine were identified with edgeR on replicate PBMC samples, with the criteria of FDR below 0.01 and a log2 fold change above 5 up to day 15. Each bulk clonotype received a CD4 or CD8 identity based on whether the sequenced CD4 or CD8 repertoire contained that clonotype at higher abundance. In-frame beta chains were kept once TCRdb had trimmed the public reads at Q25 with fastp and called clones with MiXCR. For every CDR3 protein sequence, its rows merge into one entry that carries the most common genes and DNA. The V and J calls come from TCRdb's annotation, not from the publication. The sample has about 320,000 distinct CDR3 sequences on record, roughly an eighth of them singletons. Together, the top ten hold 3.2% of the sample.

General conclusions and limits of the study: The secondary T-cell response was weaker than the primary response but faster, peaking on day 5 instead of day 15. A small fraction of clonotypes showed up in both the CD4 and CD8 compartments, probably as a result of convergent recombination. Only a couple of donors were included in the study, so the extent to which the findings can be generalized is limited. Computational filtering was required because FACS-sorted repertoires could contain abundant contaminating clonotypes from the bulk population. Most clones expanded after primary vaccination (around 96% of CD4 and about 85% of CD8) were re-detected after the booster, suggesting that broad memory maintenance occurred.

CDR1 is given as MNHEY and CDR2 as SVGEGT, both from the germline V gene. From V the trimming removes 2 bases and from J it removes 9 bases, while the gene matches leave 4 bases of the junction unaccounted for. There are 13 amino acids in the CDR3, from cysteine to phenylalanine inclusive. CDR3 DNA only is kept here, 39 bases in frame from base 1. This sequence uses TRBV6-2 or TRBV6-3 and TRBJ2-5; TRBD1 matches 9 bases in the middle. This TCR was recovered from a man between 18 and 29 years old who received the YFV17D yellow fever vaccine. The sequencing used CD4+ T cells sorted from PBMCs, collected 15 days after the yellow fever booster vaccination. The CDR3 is CASSYGTGLAQYF. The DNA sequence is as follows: TGTGCCAGCAGTTACGGGACAGGGTTGGCCCAGTACTTC.